What follows is one T cell receptor (beta chain) and its context. The antigen remains unidentified. The data originate from a study of OX40 agonist ivuxolimab in advanced cancers. About the research overall: Dose-escalation cases comprised hepatocellular carcinoma, melanoma, renal cell or head and neck cancer. A male proportion of about 80% was recorded, with mean age approximately 57 years and range 23 to 79. Three patients, one with hepatocellular carcinoma and two with cutaneous melanoma, achieved partial responses. Broader study findings: At 0.1 to 3.0 mg/kg and by week 6, CD4+ and CD8+ T cells in the blood had expanded clonally.

Germline loops: CDR1 MNHEY, CDR2 SMNVEV (reference sequence). There are 14 residues in the CDR3. V lost 2 bases to trimming and J lost 7 bases, with 13 bases between them. Sequencing used immunoSEQ multiplex PCR; TCRdb keeps in-frame clones, though not all of them. Of 35,000 to 45,000 clones in the sample, 70% to 90% were seen once. The specimen comprised CD4+ or CD8+ T cells sorted from blood, sampled in a trial of the OX40 agonist ivuxolimab. The receptor comes from an adult with an advanced solid tumor such as melanoma, head and neck, liver or kidney cancer. The rearrangement uses TRBV27 and TRBJ2-3, with D unresolved. The CDR3, as DNA: TGTGCCAGCAGTTTACGTTCTCTCAGGAATACGCAGTATTTT. This translates into CASSLRSLRNTQYF.